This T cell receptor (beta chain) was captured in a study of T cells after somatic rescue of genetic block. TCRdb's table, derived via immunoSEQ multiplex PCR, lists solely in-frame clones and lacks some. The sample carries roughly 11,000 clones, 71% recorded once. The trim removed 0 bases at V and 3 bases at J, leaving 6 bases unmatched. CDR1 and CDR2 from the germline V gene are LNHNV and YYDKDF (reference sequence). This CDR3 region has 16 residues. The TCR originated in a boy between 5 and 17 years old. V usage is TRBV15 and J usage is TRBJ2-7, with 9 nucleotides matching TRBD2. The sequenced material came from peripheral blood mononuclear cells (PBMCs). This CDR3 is CATSRDPSGTNYEQYF. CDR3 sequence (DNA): TGTGCCACCAGCAGAGACCCTAGCGGGACCAACTACGAGCAGTACTTC.